The source of this T cell receptor beta chain is a study of blood T cells in healthy people across ages. The CDR3 loop spans 16 amino acids. Germline CDR1 ENHRY, CDR2 SYGVKD. Trimming pared 4 bases from V and 2 bases from J, leaving 17 bases between. Through a sample-barcoded 5' primer and a J-beta primer mix, a second PCR was run for 7 to 11 cycles. MiXCR, applied by TCRdb to the 5' RACE reads, yields one record per CDR3 protein. The table has approximately 800,000 distinct CDR3 sequences, around 45% seen once. This sequence was found in a man older than 75 in good health. J is TRBJ2-5 and V is TRBV10-3; D may correspond to TRBD1 or TRBD2 (5 bases each). Sequenced: blood. The chain's CDR3 is CAISGAPGTPQETQYF. In DNA form, the CDR3 reads TGTGCCATCAGTGGGGCCCCCGGGACGCCACAAGAGACCCAGTACTTC.